Each of the 19 T cell receptor beta chains below was sequenced from the same sample in a study of blood T cell repertoires in COVID-19. The assay was immunoSEQ multiplex PCR, and TCRdb's table has in-frame clones only and misses some. The sample has 150,000 to 200,000 clones; 80% to 90% are singletons. Sequenced: peripheral blood. The receptor source for this set is a man in his 60s with acute or convalescent COVID-19.

The chain combines TRBV18 with TRBJ1-6; 9 nucleotides match TRBD1. Germline assignment: CDR1 KGHSH and CDR2 LQKENI. The CDR3 runs 14 residues. After removal of 3 bases from V and 9 bases from J, the junction contained 3 bases not matched to a gene. The CDR3 reads CASSPGQGSSPLHF. CDR3 in DNA: TGTGCCAGCTCACCTGGACAGGGGAGTTCACCCCTCCACTTT.

The chain couples TRBV27 to TRBJ2-5; possibly TRBD1 for D (5 bases). Looked up from germline, CDR1 is MNHEY and CDR2 is SMNVEV (reference sequence). V was cut by 0 bases and J by 5 bases, with 13 bases left in between. There are 15 residues in the CDR3. DNA for the CDR3: TGTGCCAGCAGTTTATCCGCAGGGATCGAGGAGACCCAGTACTTC. This sequence encodes CASSLSAGIEETQYF.

The chain is built from TRBV6-5 and TRBJ1-1, with a possible D match to TRBD1 (6 bases). This CDR3 has 14 amino acids. Germline V gives CDR1 MNHEY, CDR2 SVGAGI. With 6 bases removed from V and 2 bases from J, the gap between germline ends came to 13 bases. The CDR3 DNA is TGTGCCAGCAGCCCCGGGACATTTAACACTGAAGCTTTCTTT. The encoded protein is CASSPGTFNTEAFF.

The chain couples TRBV7-6 to TRBJ2-7; TRBD2 matches 9 bases. The CDR3 runs 15 residues. Germline V gene lookup returns CDR1 SGHVS and CDR2 FNYEAQ. The V gene end was trimmed by 5 bases and the J gene end by 2 bases; junction bases not matched to a gene: 7. The chain's CDR3 is CASSQRLAATYEQYF. The CDR3 nucleotides are TGTGCCAGCAGCCAGAGACTAGCGGCTACCTACGAGCAGTACTTC.

The V and J genes are TRBV3-1 (or the pseudogene TRBV3-2) and TRBJ2-1, with TRBD2 matching 11 bases. The CDR3 loop spans 16 amino acids. V was clipped by 3 bases and J by 7 bases; unmatched bases: 8. Germline-derived CDR1 and CDR2 are LGHDT and YNNKEL (reference sequence). CDR3 sequence: CASSHPTSGIGNEQFF. The DNA for the CDR3 is TGTGCCAGCAGCCATCCGACTAGCGGGATTGGAAATGAGCAGTTCTTC.

The chain employs TRBV2 and TRBJ2-6; D unclear. Trimming removed 5 bases from V and 0 bases from J, with 8 bases in between. The V gene's germline CDR1 is SNHLY and CDR2 FYNNEI. This CDR3 region has 15 residues. CDR3 residues: CASSQSLSGANVLTF. The DNA for the CDR3 is TGTGCCAGCAGTCAAAGCCTCTCTGGGGCCAACGTCCTGACTTTC.

Turning to this clone: Other DNA sequences from this sample encode an identical CDR3 as well. The chain uses TRBV28 and TRBJ1-4, with D perhaps matching TRBD1 (6 bases). The CDR3 covers 15 residues. V lost 2 bases, J lost 5 bases, and 12 bases lay in between. Germline V gene sequence: CDR1 MDHEN, CDR2 SYDVKM. The CDR3 is CASSLTGGRNEKLFF. The DNA of the CDR3 is TGTGCCAGCAGTTTAACTGGGGGCAGGAATGAAAAACTGTTTTTT.

This rearrangement joins TRBV5-1 to TRBJ2-3; no reliable D call. This CDR3 spans 12 amino acids. V was shortened by 2 bases and J by 3 bases, with 4 bases between the two germline ends. Looked up from germline, CDR1 is SGHRS and CDR2 is YFSETQ. The CDR3: CASSFETDTQYF. The CDR3 bases are TGCGCCAGCAGCTTCGAGACAGATACGCAGTATTTT.

This clone has just a few counts. The V and J genes are TRBV2 and TRBJ2-1; TRBD2 matches at 12 bases. Trimming took 6 bases from V and 9 from J; bases not matched to a gene: 6. The CDR3 is made up of 14 amino acids. Per germline, CDR1 SNHLY and CDR2 FYNNEI. The CDR3 loop is CASRRTSGMGEQFF. The CDR3 DNA sequence: TGTGCCAGCAGGAGGACTAGCGGGATGGGTGAGCAGTTCTTC. The whole variable domain, filled in from reference TRBV2 and TRBJ2-1, reads EPEVTQTPSHQVTQMGQEVILRCVPISNHLYFYWYRQILGQKVEFLVSFYNNEISEKSEIFDDQFSVERPDGSNFTLKIRSTKLEDSAMYFCASRRTSGMGEQFFGPGTRLTVL.

The gene calls are TRBV11-2 and TRBJ2-7; 8 bases align to TRBD2. Germline V gives CDR1 SGHAT, CDR2 FQNNGV. The ends lost 0 bases at V and 3 bases at J; junction bases unmatched: 4. The CDR3 length is 15 residues. CDR3 DNA: TGTGCCAGCAGCTTAGAGAGCGGGAGTAGCTACGAGCAGTACTTC. Translating it yields CASSLESGSSYEQYF.

This clone was observed a single time. The chain uses TRBV11-2 and TRBJ2-4, with a tentative D call TRBD2 (6 bases). Germline CDR1 and CDR2: SGHAT and FQNNGV. The CDR3 loop spans 13 amino acids. Trimming shortened V by 5 bases and J by 10 bases, and 15 bases separated the two germline ends. CDR3 loop: CASSPFREVIQYF. CDR3 DNA sequence: TGTGCCAGCAGCCCATTTAGGGAGGTAATTCAGTACTTC.

V is TRBV3-1 (or the pseudogene TRBV3-2) and J is TRBJ2-2; TRBD2 matches at 12 bases. The CDR3 loop spans 15 amino acids. In germline, CDR1 is LGHDT, CDR2 YNNKEL (reference sequence). J lost 6 bases, V lost 6 bases, and 5 bases had no gene match. The DNA for the CDR3 is TGTGCCAGCAGTCGACTAGCGGGAGAGGCCGGGGAGCTGTTTTTT. It is translated as CASSRLAGEAGELFF.

The chain couples TRBV3-1 (or the pseudogene TRBV3-2) to TRBJ1-4, with D possibly TRBD1 on 5 matching bases. This CDR3 region has 14 residues. V was cut by 1 base and J by 8 bases, with 11 bases left in between. Germline V lookup: CDR1 LGHDT, CDR2 YNNKEL (reference sequence). Here the CDR3 DNA reads TGTGCCAGCAGCCAAGGGACGCGGGGGGAAAAACTGTTTTTT. This encodes CASSQGTRGEKLFF.

The chain is built from TRBV28 and TRBJ1-1; D ambiguous. Germline V gene data show CDR1 as MDHEN and CDR2 as SYDVKM. The CDR3 covers 11 residues. The CDR3 nucleotides read TGTGGCCTTAAAACGGGAACTGAAGCTTTCTTT. It encodes CGLKTGTEAFF.

V usage is TRBV5-1 and J usage is TRBJ2-1, with D perhaps TRBD1 (6 bases). This CDR3 contains 15 residues. CDR1 and CDR2 (germline): SGHRS, YFSETQ. V dropped 0 bases and J dropped 4 bases, with 11 bases sitting between them. In DNA form, the CDR3 reads TGCGCCAGCAGCTTGGAGGGACACTTATACAATGAGCAGTTCTTC. Residues: CASSLEGHLYNEQFF.

The chain combines TRBV3-1 (or the pseudogene TRBV3-2) with TRBJ2-7, with a weak D call TRBD2 (6 bases). The length of the CDR3 is 13 residues. V lost 6 bases, J lost 7 bases, and 16 bases lay in between. Germline assignment: CDR1 LGHDT and CDR2 YNNKEL (reference sequence). CDR3 protein: CASRGGRGAEQYF. The CDR3 DNA reads TGTGCCAGCAGGGGGGGACGAGGGGCGGAGCAGTACTTC.

The DNA of the CDR3 is TGTGCCAGTAGTATCCTAGCGGGACACTTCTACGAGCAGTACTTC. It encodes CASSILAGHFYEQYF. This chain links TRBV19 with TRBJ2-7, with 9 bases lining up with TRBD2. The CDR3 loop spans 15 amino acids. V lost 3 bases to trimming and J lost 3 bases; unmatched junction nucleotides: 6. The germline gives CDR1 LNHDA, CDR2 SQIVND (reference sequence).

V is TRBV30 and J is TRBJ2-7; 8 nucleotides match TRBD1. V trimming: 0 bases; J trimming: 0 bases; junction bases outside the gene matches: 4. Germline values: CDR1 GTSNPN, CDR2 SVGIG (reference sequence). The CDR3 totals 15 residues. The CDR3 DNA reads TGTGCCTGGAGTGTCGGACAGGGTATCTCCTACGAGCAGTACTTC. Translated: CAWSVGQGISYEQYF.

The V gene is TRBV10-2, the J gene TRBJ1-1; D perhaps matches TRBD1 (5 bases). The germline gives CDR1 WSHSY, CDR2 SAAADI. V gave up 6 bases and J gave up 3 bases, with 14 bases separating them. The CDR3 length is 14 residues. For the CDR3, the DNA is TGCGCCAGCAGAGGCGTCATGGGGCACACTGAAGCTTTCTTT. This sequence encodes CASRGVMGHTEAFF.